The TCR beta chain described here comes from a study of CD8 T cells in ankylosing spondylitis. This clonotype was counted at least ten times. Each CDR3 protein gets one entry after TCRdb re-called the 5' RACE reads with MiXCR. Among more than 150,000 distinct CDR3 sequences listed, around a sixth were seen once. V was cut by 0 bases and J by 2 bases, with 3 bases left in between. This CDR3 contains 13 residues. The V gene's germline CDR1 is LGHNA and CDR2 YNFKEQ. The chain carries TRBV4-2 and TRBJ2-3; the D is unclear. Sequenced material: blood, either unsorted or a sorted T cell fraction (not recorded which). The TCR comes from a male donor aged 5 to 30 with ankylosing spondylitis or in good health (not recorded which). The CDR3 loop is CASSQESTDTQYF. Here the CDR3 DNA reads TGTGCCAGCAGCCAAGAGTCCACAGATACGCAGTATTTT.